The next 30 T cell receptor beta chains were all read from a single sample in a study of cytomegalovirus exposure and HLA in healthy donors. Primers: 60 Vbeta forward and 13 Jbeta reverse. Produced via immunoSEQ multiplex PCR; TCRdb's table is partial and in-frame only. The table has approximately 150,000 clones, roughly 85% seen once. Sequencing was performed on PBMCs. Receptors were obtained from a woman aged 25 to 39 in good health and CMV-seronegative.

This clone was found once. Other DNA sequences in the same sample also yield this CDR3. The rearrangement links TRBV29-1 to TRBJ1-1, with D perhaps TRBD1 (6 bases). CDR1 and CDR2 from the germline V gene are SQVTM and ANQGSEA. V shed 6 bases and J shed 0 bases, with 8 bases lying between them. The CDR3 covers 12 residues. CDR3 nucleotides: TGCAGCGTGGGACACTTGAACACTGAAGCTTTCTTT. This translates into CSVGHLNTEAFF.

The V gene is TRBV18, the J gene TRBJ2-1, with 9 bases that match TRBD1. V trimming: 3 bases; J trimming: 5 bases; junction bases outside the gene matches: 8. Germline lookup yields CDR1 KGHSH and CDR2 LQKENI. The CDR3 consists of 16 residues. CDR3 sequence (DNA): TGTGCCAGCTCACCCACGACAGGGGGGAGAAACAATGAGCAGTTCTTC. Amino acid sequence: CASSPTTGGRNNEQFF.

This chain links TRBV5-1 with TRBJ2-7, with 7 bases identical to TRBD2. The germline CDR1 and CDR2 sequences are SGHRS and YFSETQ. The V gene end was trimmed by 0 bases and the J gene end by 0 bases; junction bases not matched to a gene: 12. This CDR3 has 18 residues. This CDR3 reads CASSLGPSASGSSYEQYF. CDR3 DNA sequence: TGCGCCAGCAGCTTGGGACCCTCCGCTAGCGGTAGCTCCTACGAGCAGTACTTC.

The chain recombines TRBV6-1 with TRBJ1-1; D may be TRBD1 (6 bases). The V gene lost 7 bases and the J gene lost 1 base, with 10 bases spanning the gap. The germline gives CDR1 MNHNS, CDR2 SASEGT. The CDR3 has 13 residues. The CDR3 DNA follows: TGTGCCAGCAAACAGGGATGGAACACTGAAGCTTTCTTT. It codes for CASKQGWNTEAFF.

This clone turned up a few times. CDR3 sequence: CASSLDDRGSGYTF. DNA of the CDR3: TGTGCCAGCAGTTTAGATGACAGGGGAAGTGGCTACACCTTC. The V and J genes are TRBV27 and TRBJ1-2, with 8 bases matching TRBD1. V lost 2 bases, J lost 7 bases, and 6 bases stayed unmatched. CDR3 size: 14 residues. Germline CDR1 and CDR2: MNHEY and SMNVEV (reference sequence).

The gene calls are TRBV19 and TRBJ2-2, with 9 bases fitting TRBD1. Germline trimming cut 5 bases from V and 4 bases from J; bases unmatched to any gene: 8. CDR1 is LNHDA and CDR2 is SQIVND in the germline V gene (reference sequence). This CDR3 contains 16 residues. CDR3 DNA sequence: TGTGCCAGTAGTCGTCCCGGGACAGGGATCACCGGGGAGCTGTTTTTT. This translates into CASSRPGTGITGELFF. The variable domain in full, completed from reference TRBV19 and TRBJ2-2, reads DGGITQSPKYLFRKEGQNVTLSCEQNLNHDAMYWYRQDPGQGLRLIYYSQIVNDFQKGDIAEGYSVSREKKESFPLTVTSAQKNPTAFYLCASSRPGTGITGELFFGEGSRLTVL.

This chain joins TRBV6-6 and TRBJ2-6; D not resolved. Between the trimmed V and J ends, which lost 4 bases and 2 bases, there was a span of 9 bases. Germline lookup yields CDR1 MNHNY and CDR2 SVGAGI (reference sequence). This CDR3 is built from 15 residues. In DNA, the CDR3 is TGTGCCAGCAGTTGGGCCCAAACTGGGGCCAACGTCCTGACTTTC. Translating it yields CASSWAQTGANVLTF.

J is TRBJ1-3 and V is TRBV30; 9 bases match TRBD1. Per the germline V gene, CDR1 is GTSNPN and CDR2 is SVGIG (reference sequence). This CDR3 has 18 amino acids. After removal of 3 bases from V and 0 bases from J, the junction contained 12 bases not matched to a gene. CDR3 sequence (DNA): TGTGCCTGGAGGCCCGGGACAGGGCTCAAGGACTCTGGAAACACCATATATTTT. It encodes CAWRPGTGLKDSGNTIYF.

This chain joins TRBV6-1 and TRBJ2-5, with D possibly TRBD1 on 5 matching bases. Germline assignment: CDR1 MNHNS and CDR2 SASEGT. The CDR3 length is 11 residues. With 4 bases removed from V and 10 bases from J, the gap between germline ends came to 10 bases. Here the CDR3 reads CASSGGWSQYF. As DNA, the CDR3 is TGTGCCAGCAGTGGGGGCTGGAGCCAGTACTTC.

This clone was recorded only once. The chain carries TRBV27 and TRBJ2-7, with a weak D call TRBD2 (5 bases). The CDR3 consists of 13 residues. Trimming pared 3 bases from V and 0 bases from J, leaving 6 bases between. Per the germline V gene, CDR1 is MNHEY and CDR2 is SMNVEV (reference sequence). The CDR3 region has the DNA TGTGCCAGCAGTTTCACTAGCTCCTACGAGCAGTACTTC. This codes for CASSFTSSYEQYF.

The chain employs TRBV2 and TRBJ2-7; TRBD2 is a possible D gene (5 bases). The V end lost 11 bases, the J end lost 3 bases, and 11 bases lay between the germline ends. The CDR3 spans 11 residues. CDR1 is SNHLY, CDR2 FYNNEI, per germline. For the CDR3, the DNA is TGTGCCTCCACAGCGGACTACGAGCAGTACTTC. This codes for CASTADYEQYF.

The chain combines TRBV7-9 with TRBJ1-5; D gene uncertain. This CDR3 has 14 amino acids. Trimming took 1 base from V and 5 from J, leaving 9 bases between them. Germline V CDR1 and CDR2: SEHNR, FQNEAQ (reference sequence). CDR3 sequence (DNA): TGTGCCAGCAGCTTAGAGGGAGTTTATCAGCCCCAGCATTTT. Its translation: CASSLEGVYQPQHF. Full variable domain (rest looked up from reference TRBV7-9 and TRBJ1-5): DTGVSQNPRHKITKRGQNVTFRCDPISEHNRLYWYRQTLGQGPEFLTYFQNEAQLEKSRLLSDRFSAERPKGSFSTLEIQRTEQGDSAMYLCASSLEGVYQPQHFGDGTRLSIL.

The V call is TRBV7-6, the J call TRBJ2-1, with D perhaps TRBD2 (5 bases). The V end was cut by 0 bases, the J end by 0 bases, with 9 bases between. Germline CDR1 reads SGHVS; CDR2 reads FNYEAQ. CDR3 length: 16 residues. CDR3: CASSLAGLASYNEQFF. CDR3 sequence (DNA): TGTGCCAGCAGCTTAGCAGGGCTAGCCTCCTACAATGAGCAGTTCTTC.

The J gene is TRBJ1-4, the V gene TRBV6-5; 7 bases align to TRBD1. V was pared by 6 bases and J by 6 bases, with 1 base of the junction left unmatched. The CDR3 contains 12 residues. Germline loops: CDR1 MNHEY, CDR2 SVGAGI. The CDR3 protein is CASSRGDEKLFF. As DNA, the CDR3 is TGTGCCAGCAGCAGGGGGGATGAAAAACTGTTTTTT.

The chain couples TRBV30 to TRBJ1-1, with 8 bases aligning to TRBD1. V lost 7 bases and J lost 10; bases outside the gene matches: 20. CDR3 length: 15 amino acids. Germline-derived CDR1 and CDR2 are GTSNPN and SVGIG (reference sequence). The CDR3 DNA follows: TGTGCCTTCCCAGGTGGCGGGACAGGCGAAAATGGAGCTTTCTTT. This sequence encodes CAFPGGGTGENGAFF.

Worth noting for this clone: Other DNA sequences from this sample encode an identical CDR3 as well. This chain uses TRBV11-2 with TRBJ1-1; no definite D call. V was pared by 5 bases and J by 11 bases, with 15 bases between. The CDR3 length is 12 residues. Germline CDR1 SGHAT, CDR2 FQNNGV. CDR3 in DNA: TGTGCCAGCAGCCCGAACAGTAACGAGGCTTTCTTT. It codes for CASSPNSNEAFF.

The genes are TRBV27 and TRBJ2-1; TRBD1 matches 7 bases. The CDR3 is made up of 14 amino acids. Per the germline V gene, CDR1 is MNHEY and CDR2 is SMNVEV (reference sequence). V lost 8 bases and J lost 5; bases outside the gene matches: 9. DNA of the CDR3: TGTGCCAGCTACCGGGACAGAATTAACAATGAGCAGTTCTTC. This gives the protein CASYRDRINNEQFF.

CDR3 region: CASSAGQGVGAKNIQYF. Written as DNA, the CDR3 is TGCGCCAGCAGCGCGGGACAGGGGGTCGGCGCCAAAAACATTCAGTACTTC. The chain joins TRBV5-1 to TRBJ2-4, with TRBD1 matching 11 bases. With V trimmed by 4 bases and J by 1 base, 7 bases remained unmatched. Germline-derived CDR1 and CDR2 are SGHRS and YFSETQ. This CDR3 is built from 17 residues.

V gene TRBV6-5 combines with J gene TRBJ2-5; D is perhaps TRBD1 (6 bases). Germline-derived CDR1 and CDR2 are MNHEY and SVGAGI. The CDR3 spans 14 residues. V was cut by 5 bases and J by 7 bases, with 17 bases left in between. The CDR3 sequence: CASSARQDAGTQYF. CDR3 nucleotides: TGTGCCAGCAGTGCGCGACAGGACGCGGGGACCCAGTACTTC.

The chain links TRBV4-3 to TRBJ2-7; 11 bases agree with TRBD1. The length of the CDR3 is 15 residues. The germline CDR1 and CDR2 sequences are LGHNA and YSLEER. V shed 1 base, J shed 6 bases, and the junction held 5 bases outside the gene matches. CDR3 sequence (DNA): TGCGCCAGCAGCCAAGCCGGGACAGGGGGGCTCGAGCAGTACTTC. It is translated as CASSQAGTGGLEQYF.

The V gene is TRBV5-1, the J gene TRBJ1-1; tentatively, D is TRBD1 (5 bases). This CDR3 is 14 amino acids long. Germline lookup yields CDR1 SGHRS and CDR2 YFSETQ. Trimming shortened V by 2 bases and J by 6 bases, and 14 bases separated the two germline ends. For the CDR3, the DNA is TGCGCCAGCAGCTTATCAGGGATAATAGCTGAAGCTTTCTTT. This translates into CASSLSGIIAEAFF.

The chain is built from TRBV13 and TRBJ1-3; no firm D call. CDR3 length equals 12 residues. The V end lost 4 bases, the J end lost 4 bases, and 5 bases lay between the germline ends. The germline V gene has CDR1 PRHDT and CDR2 FYEKMQ (reference sequence). CDR3 bases: TGTGCCAGCAGCTGGAGGGGAAACACCATATATTTT. Encoded protein: CASSWRGNTIYF.

The chain recombines TRBV5-1 with TRBJ2-1, with D perhaps matching TRBD1 (6 bases). This CDR3 is built from 17 residues. Looked up from germline, CDR1 is SGHRS and CDR2 is YFSETQ. Trimming cost V 1 base and J 4 bases, with 18 bases left between them. CDR3 sequence: CASSLTGSSPVYNEQFF. The CDR3 nucleotides are TGCGCCAGCAGCTTGACAGGGTCCAGCCCCGTGTACAATGAGCAGTTCTTC.

The chain is built from TRBV7-8 and TRBJ1-1; D may be TRBD1 (5 bases). Trimming stripped 4 bases from V and 7 bases from J, with 19 bases between. The CDR3 consists of 15 residues. Germline CDR1 reads SGHVS; CDR2 reads FQNEAQ. For the CDR3, the DNA is TGTGCCAGCAGCTCCCGGGGGGGTTTGACAAATGAAGCTTTCTTT. Its translation: CASSSRGGLTNEAFF.

The V and J genes are TRBV19 and TRBJ1-2; 7 bases agree with TRBD1. With 3 bases clipped from V and 4 bases from J, the junction kept 2 bases outside the gene matches. From germline, CDR1 is LNHDA and CDR2 SQIVND (reference sequence). This CDR3 is built from 13 residues. This chain's CDR3 is CASSMDRSYGYTF. CDR3 coding DNA: TGTGCCAGTAGTATGGACAGGAGCTATGGCTACACCTTC. The variable domain in full, with the rest retrieved from reference TRBV19 and TRBJ1-2, is DGGITQSPKYLFRKEGQNVTLSCEQNLNHDAMYWYRQDPGQGLRLIYYSQIVNDFQKGDIAEGYSVSREKKESFPLTVTSAQKNPTAFYLCASSMDRSYGYTFGSGTRLTVV.

The chain has TRBV6-5 and TRBJ1-1, with 7 positions matching TRBD1. CDR3 size: 13 residues. Germline V gene sequence: CDR1 MNHEY, CDR2 SVGAGI. J lost 10 bases, V lost 6 bases, and 11 bases had no gene match. In DNA, the CDR3 is TGTGCCAGCAGCCGACAGGGACGGAGGGTAGCTTTCTTT. It specifies CASSRQGRRVAFF.

The gene calls are TRBV30 and TRBJ2-1, with TRBD2 matching 7 bases. The V and J ends lost 1 base and 8 bases, in that order; junction bases with no gene match: 8. CDR3 length equals 14 residues. Germline CDR1 reads GTSNPN; CDR2 reads SVGIG (reference sequence). The CDR3 sequence is CAWSELAEGHEQFF. For the CDR3, the DNA is TGTGCCTGGAGTGAGCTAGCGGAAGGCCATGAGCAGTTCTTC. The complete variable domain, with remaining parts taken from reference TRBV30 and TRBJ2-1, reads SQTIHQWPATLVQPVGSPLSLECTVEGTSNPNLYWYRQAAGRGLQLLFYSVGIGQISSEVPQNLSASRPQDRQFILSSKKLLLSDSGFYLCAWSELAEGHEQFFGPGTRLTVL.

The chain couples TRBV30 to TRBJ1-2, with unresolved D. Germline CDR1 reads GTSNPN; CDR2 reads SVGIG (reference sequence). The CDR3 spans 12 residues. Deletions cut 5 bases from V and 4 bases from J, with 11 bases between. The CDR3 DNA reads TGTGCCTGGCAACCTTCAGGCTATGGCTACACCTTC. This translates into CAWQPSGYGYTF.

The chain combines TRBV21-1 with TRBJ1-2. TRBV21-1 is deemed a pseudogene. The CDR3 loop spans 18 amino acids. The CDR3 nucleotides read TGTGCCAGCAGCAAAGCCCCCAGAGGATACCCATCCTACTATGGCTACACCTTC. Its translation: CASSKAPRGYPSYYGYTF.

This rearrangement joins TRBV5-1 to TRBJ2-3; TRBD1 matches 9 bases. V dropped 0 bases and J dropped 1; count of bases not matched to a gene: 0. The germline V gene has CDR1 SGHRS and CDR2 YFSETQ. The CDR3 has 15 residues. The CDR3 here is CASSLGDRGTDTQYF. The CDR3 bases are TGCGCCAGCAGCTTGGGGGACAGGGGCACAGATACGCAGTATTTT.